The entry below gives a single TCR beta chain sequence along with its context. This sample stems from a study of blood T cell repertoires in COVID-19. Study-wide context: Sites in the United States, Italy and Spain provided acute and convalescent COVID-19 samples. Sample material is recorded as cDNA or gDNA derived from T cells, B-cell-depleted T cells, or PBMCs.

Sequenced by immunoSEQ multiplex PCR; TCRdb stores in-frame clones only, minus some. The repertoire consists of around 220,000 clones, with more than 70% occurring once and the leading ten covering 2% to 2.5%. Sequencing was carried out using peripheral blood. The sequence was collected from a woman aged 40 to 49 who had recovered from COVID-19.

CDR3 sequence (DNA): TGTGCCAGCAGCGGGGACTACCCCTTTCCAGATACGCAGTATTTT. Its protein product is CASSGDYPFPDTQYF. The chain carries TRBV7-2 and TRBJ2-3; TRBD2 agrees at 7 bases. Germline lookup yields CDR1 SGHTA and CDR2 FQGNSA. Losses at the gene ends were 5 bases for V and 4 bases for J; bases not matched to a gene: 9. The CDR3 consists of 15 residues.